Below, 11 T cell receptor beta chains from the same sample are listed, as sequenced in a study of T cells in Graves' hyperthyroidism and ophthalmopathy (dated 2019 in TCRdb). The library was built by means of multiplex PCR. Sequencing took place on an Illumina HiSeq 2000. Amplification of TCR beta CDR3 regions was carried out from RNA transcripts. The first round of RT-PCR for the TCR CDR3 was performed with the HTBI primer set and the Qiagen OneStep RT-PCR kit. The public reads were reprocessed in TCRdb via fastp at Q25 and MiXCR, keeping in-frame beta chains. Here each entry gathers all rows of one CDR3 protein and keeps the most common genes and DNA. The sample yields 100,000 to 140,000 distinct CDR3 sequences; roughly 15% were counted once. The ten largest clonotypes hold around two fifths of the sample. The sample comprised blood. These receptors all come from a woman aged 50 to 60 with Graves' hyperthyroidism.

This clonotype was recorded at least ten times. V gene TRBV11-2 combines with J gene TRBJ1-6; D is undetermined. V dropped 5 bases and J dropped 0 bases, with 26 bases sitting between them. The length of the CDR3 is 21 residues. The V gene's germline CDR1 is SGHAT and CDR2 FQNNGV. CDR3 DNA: TGTGCCAGCAGCGAAATCGTTCAGCGATACCCACCGAGCTCCTATAATTCACCCCTCCACTTT. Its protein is CASSEIVQRYPPSSYNSPLHF.

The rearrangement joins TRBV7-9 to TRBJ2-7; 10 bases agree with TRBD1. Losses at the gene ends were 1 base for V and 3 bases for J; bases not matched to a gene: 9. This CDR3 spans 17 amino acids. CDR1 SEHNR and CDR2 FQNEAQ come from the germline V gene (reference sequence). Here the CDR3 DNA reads TGTGCCAGCAGCTTAGGGGGACGAGGACAGGGGGGCTACGAGCAGTACTTC. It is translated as CASSLGGRGQGGYEQYF.

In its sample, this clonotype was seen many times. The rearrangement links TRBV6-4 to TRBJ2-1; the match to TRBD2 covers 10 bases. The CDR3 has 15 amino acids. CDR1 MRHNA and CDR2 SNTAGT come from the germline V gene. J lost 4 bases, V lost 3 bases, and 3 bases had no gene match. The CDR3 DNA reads TGTGCCAGCAGTGAAACTAGCGGGAAATACAATGAGCAGTTCTTC. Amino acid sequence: CASSETSGKYNEQFF.

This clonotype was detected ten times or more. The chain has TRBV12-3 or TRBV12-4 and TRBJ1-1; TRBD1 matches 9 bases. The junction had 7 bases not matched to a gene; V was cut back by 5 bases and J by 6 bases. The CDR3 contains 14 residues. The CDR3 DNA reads TGTGCCAGCAGTATGACAGGGGGGGATCCTGAAGCTTTCTTT. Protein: CASSMTGGDPEAFF.

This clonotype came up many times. CDR3 nucleotides: TGCAGTGCTAGAGATGTGACCGAATCCTACGAGCAGTACTTC. This gives the protein CSARDVTESYEQYF. The chain couples TRBV20-1 to TRBJ2-7, with unresolved D. V shed 0 bases and J shed 1 base, with 10 bases lying between them. The germline V gene has CDR1 DFQATT and CDR2 SNEGSKA (reference sequence). The CDR3 contains 14 residues.

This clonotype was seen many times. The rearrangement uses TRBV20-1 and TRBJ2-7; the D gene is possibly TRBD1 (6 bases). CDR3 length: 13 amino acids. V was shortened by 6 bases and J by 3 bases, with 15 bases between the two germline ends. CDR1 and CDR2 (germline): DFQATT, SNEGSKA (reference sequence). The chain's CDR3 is CSALVDSFYEQYF. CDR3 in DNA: TGCAGTGCCCTAGTGGACAGCTTCTACGAGCAGTACTTC.

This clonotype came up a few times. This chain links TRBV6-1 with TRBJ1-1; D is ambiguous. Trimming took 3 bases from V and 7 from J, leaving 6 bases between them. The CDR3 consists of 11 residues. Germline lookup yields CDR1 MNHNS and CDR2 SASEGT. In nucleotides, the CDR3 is TGTGCCAGCAGTGATCCGGATGAAGCTTTCTTT. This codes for CASSDPDEAFF.

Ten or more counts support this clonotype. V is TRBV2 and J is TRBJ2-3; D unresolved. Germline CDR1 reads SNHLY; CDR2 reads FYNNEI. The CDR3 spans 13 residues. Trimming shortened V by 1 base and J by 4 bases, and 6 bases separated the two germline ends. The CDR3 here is CASSEGSADTQYF. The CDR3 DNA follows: TGTGCCAGCAGTGAAGGGTCGGCAGATACGCAGTATTTT.

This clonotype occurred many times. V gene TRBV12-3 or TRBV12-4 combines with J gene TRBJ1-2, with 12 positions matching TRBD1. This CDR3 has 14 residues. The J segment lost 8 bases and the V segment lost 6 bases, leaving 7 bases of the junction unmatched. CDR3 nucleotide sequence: TGTGCCAGCAGCACGGGACAGGGGGCGCGGGGCTACACCTTC. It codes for CASSTGQGARGYTF.

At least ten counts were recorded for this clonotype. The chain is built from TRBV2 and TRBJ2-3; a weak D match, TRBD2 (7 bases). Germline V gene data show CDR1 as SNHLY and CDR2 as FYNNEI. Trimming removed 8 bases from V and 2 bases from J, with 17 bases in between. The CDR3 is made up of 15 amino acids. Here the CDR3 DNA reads TGTGCCAGCGGGGGGCTAGCGGCCGTCACAGATACGCAGTATTTT. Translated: CASGGLAAVTDTQYF.

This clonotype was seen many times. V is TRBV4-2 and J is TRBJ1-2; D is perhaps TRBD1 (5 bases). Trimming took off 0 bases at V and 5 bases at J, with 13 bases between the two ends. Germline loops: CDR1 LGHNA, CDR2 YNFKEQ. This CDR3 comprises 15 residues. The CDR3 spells CASSQDGQGGYGYTF. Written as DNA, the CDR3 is TGTGCCAGCAGCCAAGATGGGCAGGGAGGTTATGGCTACACCTTC.